This is a list of T cell receptor beta chains from one sample in a study of blood T cell repertoires in COVID-19. This table comes from immunoSEQ multiplex PCR, and its TCRdb copy is limited to in-frame clones, with some not included. Of some 150,000 clones in the sample, about four fifths were seen once. The specimen was PBMCs or T cells enriched from blood (not recorded which). These receptors all come from a woman aged 45 to 65 who had been exposed to COVID-19. Both conserved end residues are part of each CDR3. D genes are given only for firm matches. Not all rows give a size; the values are once, few, many and, for expanded clones, a class.

V: TRBV30
size: .
J: TRBJ1-5
length: 13
D: .
CDR3: CAWSPQGTGPQHF
DNA: TGTGCCTGGAGCCCACAGGGCACCGGTCCCCAGCATTTT

V: TRBV11-2
size: .
J: TRBJ2-3
length: 15
D: .
CDR3: CASSYRETSTDTQYF
DNA: TGTGCCAGCAGCTACCGGGAGACTAGCACAGATACGCAGTATTTT

V: TRBV30
size: .
J: TRBJ2-7
length: 14
D: .
CDR3: CAWSEGGVIYEQYF
DNA: TGTGCCTGGAGTGAAGGGGGGGTAATCTACGAGCAGTACTTC

V: TRBV9
size: few
J: TRBJ1-3
length: 15
D: .
CDR3: CASSVGSQVGNTIYF
DNA: TGTGCCAGCAGCGTAGGTAGTCAGGTTGGAAACACCATATATTTT

V: TRBV9
size: .
J: TRBJ2-1
length: 16
D: .
CDR3: CASSVDPGTHYNEQFF
DNA: TGTGCCAGCAGCGTAGATCCCGGGACTCACTACAATGAGCAGTTCTTC

V: TRBV19
size: once
J: TRBJ2-1
length: 15
D: TRBD1
CDR3: CASSISRTGGNEQFF
DNA: TGTGCCAGTAGTATATCCCGGACAGGGGGCAATGAGCAGTTCTTC

V: TRBV19
size: .
J: TRBJ1-1
length: 14
D: TRBD1
CDR3: CASSIQGAITEAFF
DNA: TGTGCCAGTAGTATCCAGGGGGCAATCACTGAAGCTTTCTTT

V: TRBV7-7
size: .
J: TRBJ2-7
length: 13
D: .
CDR3: CASSLAETYEQYF
DNA: TGTGCCAGCAGCTTAGCGGAGACTTACGAGCAGTACTTC

V: TRBV5-6
size: .
J: TRBJ2-1
length: 16
D: TRBD2
CDR3: CASSSSGAFSYNEQFF
DNA: TGTGCCAGCAGCTCTAGCGGGGCTTTTTCCTACAATGAGCAGTTCTTC

V: TRBV15
size: .
J: TRBJ1-1
length: 18
D: .
CDR3: CATSRPGVGQGGIAEAFF
DNA: TGTGCCACCAGCAGACCCGGAGTGGGGCAAGGGGGAATTGCTGAAGCTTTCTTT

V: TRBV11-1
size: .
J: TRBJ2-3
length: 16
D: TRBD2
CDR3: CASSRRGGAGTDTQYF
DNA: TGTGCCAGCAGCCGCCGGGGGGGGGCCGGGACAGATACGCAGTATTTT

V: TRBV6-5
size: .
J: TRBJ2-7
length: 15
D: TRBD1
CDR3: CASSSDRDRGAEQYF
DNA: TGTGCCAGCAGTTCCGACCGGGACAGGGGGGCCGAGCAGTACTTC

V: TRBV7-9
size: .
J: TRBJ2-3
length: 16
D: .
CDR3: CASSLFAGPLTDTQYF
DNA: TGTGCCAGCAGCTTATTTGCGGGCCCCCTCACAGATACGCAGTATTTT

V: TRBV7-2
size: .
J: TRBJ2-3
length: 17
D: TRBD2
CDR3: CASSRRTSGVGTDTQYF
DNA: TGTGCCAGCAGCCGCAGGACTAGCGGGGTAGGCACAGATACGCAGTATTTT

V: TRBV7-9
size: .
J: TRBJ2-7
length: 14
D: TRBD1
CDR3: CASSPGQGMGEQYF
DNA: TGTGCCAGCAGTCCGGGACAGGGGATGGGGGAGCAGTACTTC

V: TRBV6-2/TRBV6-3
size: .
J: TRBJ1-1
length: 14
D: TRBD1
CDR3: CASSENRGNTEAFF
DNA: TGTGCCAGCAGCGAGAACAGGGGAAACACTGAAGCTTTCTTT

V: TRBV19
size: .
J: TRBJ2-1
length: 13
D: .
CDR3: CASSTLSYNEQFF
DNA: TGTGCCAGTAGTACCCTATCCTACAATGAGCAGTTCTTC

V: TRBV9
size: .
J: TRBJ1-1
length: 16
D: .
CDR3: CASSAVTGIMNTEAFF
DNA: TGTGCCAGCAGCGCAGTAACAGGGATAATGAACACTGAAGCTTTCTTT

V: TRBV5-6
size: .
J: TRBJ2-7
length: 16
D: TRBD1
CDR3: CASSPRTGLSSYEQYF
DNA: TGTGCCAGCAGCCCCAGGACAGGGCTGAGCTCCTACGAGCAGTACTTC

V: TRBV4-3
size: .
J: TRBJ1-2
length: 18
D: .
CDR3: CASSQVPAPSQGVDGYTF
DNA: TGCGCCAGCAGCCAAGTTCCCGCACCTTCACAGGGAGTAGACGGCTACACCTTC

V: TRBV20-1
size: few
J: TRBJ2-1
length: 15
D: TRBD2
CDR3: CSASSGTSGINEQFF
DNA: TGCAGTGCTAGTAGCGGGACTAGCGGGATTAATGAGCAGTTCTTC

V: TRBV19
size: .
J: TRBJ2-1
length: 16
D: TRBD2
CDR3: CASSLRMAGAYNEQFF
DNA: TGTGCCAGTAGTCTACGGATGGCGGGGGCCTACAATGAGCAGTTCTTC

V: TRBV7-2
size: once
J: TRBJ2-2
length: 16
D: .
CDR3: CASSLRGALPTGELFF
DNA: TGTGCCAGCAGCTTACGGGGGGCCCTTCCCACCGGGGAGCTGTTTTTT

V: TRBV7-7
size: .
J: TRBJ2-5
length: 15
D: TRBD2
CDR3: CASGASGGAWETQYF
DNA: TGTGCTAGCGGGGCCAGCGGGGGGGCCTGGGAGACCCAGTACTTC

V: TRBV2
size: .
J: TRBJ2-2
length: 17
D: TRBD2
CDR3: CASSRFGLADNTGELFF
DNA: TGTGCCAGCAGTAGATTCGGACTAGCGGATAACACCGGGGAGCTGTTTTTT

V: TRBV24-1
size: .
J: TRBJ1-5
length: 15
D: TRBD1
CDR3: CATSARTGRNQPQHF
DNA: TGTGCCACCAGTGCCCGGACAGGGCGCAATCAGCCCCAGCATTTT

V: TRBV18
size: .
J: TRBJ1-2
length: 16
D: TRBD1
CDR3: CASSPRDRVIGYGYTF
DNA: TGTGCCAGCTCACCACGGGACAGGGTGATCGGATATGGCTACACCTTC

V: TRBV6-1
size: .
J: TRBJ2-1
length: 17
D: .
CDR3: CASSERAGLTPYNEQFF
DNA: TGTGCCAGCAGTGAACGGGCGGGCTTAACCCCCTACAATGAGCAGTTCTTC

V: TRBV10-3
size: .
J: TRBJ1-6
length: 14
D: .
CDR3: CAISEGGWNSPLHF
DNA: TGTGCCATCAGTGAGGGGGGCTGGAATTCACCCCTCCACTTT

V: TRBV19
size: .
J: TRBJ1-2
length: 20
D: .
CDR3: CASKKVGGHWNLWFNYGYTF
DNA: TGTGCCAGTAAAAAAGTGGGGGGGCACTGGAATTTGTGGTTTAACTATGGCTACACCTTC

V: TRBV6-5
size: .
J: TRBJ1-1
length: 11
D: .
CDR3: CASTSPPEAFF
DNA: TGTGCCAGCACCTCTCCCCCTGAAGCTTTCTTT

V: TRBV23-1
size: .
J: TRBJ1-1
length: 14
D: .
CDR3: CASNEDRVNTEAFF
DNA: TGCGCCAGCAATGAGGACAGAGTGAACACTGAAGCTTTCTTT

V: TRBV11-3
size: .
J: TRBJ2-3
length: 13
D: TRBD1
CDR3: CASSGTDTDTQYF
DNA: TGTGCCAGCAGCGGGACAGACACAGATACGCAGTATTTT

V: TRBV6-2/TRBV6-3
size: few
J: TRBJ1-5
length: 17
D: TRBD1
CDR3: CASSYPGQGHSNQPQHF
DNA: TGTGCCAGCAGTTACCCCGGACAGGGGCATAGCAATCAGCCCCAGCATTTT

V: TRBV18
size: once
J: TRBJ1-2
length: 14
D: .
CDR3: CASSPTTRNYGYTF
DNA: TGTGCCAGCTCACCGACTACCCGTAACTATGGCTACACCTTC

V: TRBV6-2/TRBV6-3
size: .
J: TRBJ1-2
length: 13
D: TRBD1
CDR3: CASSFGQAYGYTF
DNA: TGTGCCAGCAGTTTTGGACAGGCGTATGGCTACACCTTC

V: TRBV27
size: .
J: TRBJ2-1
length: 14
D: TRBD1
CDR3: CASRRQGSLNEQFF
DNA: TGTGCCAGCAGAAGACAGGGGAGCCTAAATGAGCAGTTCTTC

V: TRBV27
size: .
J: TRBJ2-1
length: 15
D: .
CDR3: CASSPDTRPYNEQFF
DNA: TGTGCCAGCAGTCCCGACACCCGACCATACAATGAGCAGTTCTTC

V: TRBV4-3
size: .
J: TRBJ2-3
length: 20
D: TRBD2
CDR3: CASSQGEAGVVGEDTDTQYF
DNA: TGCGCCAGCAGCCAAGGAGAAGCGGGAGTGGTCGGGGAGGACACAGATACGCAGTATTTT

V: TRBV2
size: .
J: TRBJ2-2
length: 12
D: .
CDR3: CASFSNTGELFF
DNA: TGTGCCAGCTTCAGTAACACCGGGGAGCTGTTTTTT

V: TRBV4-3
size: few
J: TRBJ1-2
length: 14
D: .
CDR3: CASSDRGGGYGYTF
DNA: TGCGCCAGCAGCGATCGGGGAGGGGGCTATGGCTACACCTTC

V: TRBV19
size: once
J: TRBJ2-7
length: 16
D: .
CDR3: CASSRWTVLSPSEQYF
DNA: TGTGCCAGTAGTAGGTGGACAGTCCTATCCCCTTCCGAGCAGTACTTC

V: TRBV6-5
size: .
J: TRBJ2-7
length: 13
D: TRBD2
CDR3: CASTGLAGREQYF
DNA: TGTGCCAGCACGGGACTAGCGGGACGCGAGCAGTACTTC

V: TRBV2
size: .
J: TRBJ2-7
length: 11
D: .
CDR3: CASSDRGTQYF
DNA: TGTGCCAGCAGTGACCGGGGGACGCAGTACTTC

V: TRBV19
size: .
J: TRBJ1-1
length: 17
D: .
CDR3: CASSRTLAEFMNTEAFF
DNA: TGTGCCAGTAGTAGAACCTTAGCAGAATTCATGAACACTGAAGCTTTCTTT

V: TRBV10-1
size: .
J: TRBJ2-5
length: 14
D: .
CDR3: CASSDQAGRETQYF
DNA: TGCGCCAGCAGTGACCAGGCAGGGCGAGAGACCCAGTACTTC

V: TRBV18
size: once
J: TRBJ2-7
length: 14
D: TRBD2
CDR3: CASSAGRETYEQYF
DNA: TGTGCCAGCTCGGCTGGGAGGGAGACCTACGAGCAGTACTTC

V: TRBV9
size: once
J: TRBJ2-1
length: 12
D: .
CDR3: CASSVDRGEQFF
DNA: TGTGCCAGCAGCGTAGATAGGGGCGAGCAGTTCTTC

V: TRBV5-6
size: .
J: TRBJ2-1
length: 16
D: TRBD1
CDR3: CASSPSDRDTYNEQFF
DNA: TGTGCCAGCAGCCCGAGTGACAGGGATACCTACAATGAGCAGTTCTTC

V: TRBV19
size: .
J: TRBJ2-1
length: 14
D: TRBD2
CDR3: CASSIASGSDEQFF
DNA: TGTGCCAGTAGTATAGCTAGCGGGAGCGATGAGCAGTTCTTC